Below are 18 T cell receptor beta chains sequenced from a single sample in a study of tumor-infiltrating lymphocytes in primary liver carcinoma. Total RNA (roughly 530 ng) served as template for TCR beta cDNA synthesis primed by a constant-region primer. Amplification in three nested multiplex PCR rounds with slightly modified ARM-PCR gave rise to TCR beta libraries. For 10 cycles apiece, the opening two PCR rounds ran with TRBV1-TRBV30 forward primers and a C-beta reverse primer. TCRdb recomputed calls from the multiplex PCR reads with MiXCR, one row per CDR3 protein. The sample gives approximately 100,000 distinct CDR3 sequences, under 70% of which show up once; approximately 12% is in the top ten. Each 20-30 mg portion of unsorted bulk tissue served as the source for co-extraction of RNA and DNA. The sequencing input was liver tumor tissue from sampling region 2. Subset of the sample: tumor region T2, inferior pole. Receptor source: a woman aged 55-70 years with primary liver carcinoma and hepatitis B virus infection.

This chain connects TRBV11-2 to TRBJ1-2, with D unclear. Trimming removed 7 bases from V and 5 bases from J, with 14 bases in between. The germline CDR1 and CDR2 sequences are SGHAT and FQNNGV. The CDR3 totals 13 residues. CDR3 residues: CASNSGKEYGYTF. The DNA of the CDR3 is TGTGCCAGCAACTCCGGGAAGGAATATGGCTACACCTTC.

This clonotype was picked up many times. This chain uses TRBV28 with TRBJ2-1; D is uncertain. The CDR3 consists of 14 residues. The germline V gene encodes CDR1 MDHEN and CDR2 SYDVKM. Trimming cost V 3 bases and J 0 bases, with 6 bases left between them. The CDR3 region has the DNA TGTGCCAGCAGTTTTGCGAGCTCCTACAATGAGCAGTTCTTC. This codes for CASSFASSYNEQFF. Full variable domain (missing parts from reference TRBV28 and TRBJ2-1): DVKVTQSSRYLVKRTGEKVFLECVQDMDHENMFWYRQDPGLGLRLIYFSYDVKMKEKGDIPEGYSVSREKKERFSLILESASTNQTSMYLCASSFASSYNEQFFGPGTRLTVL.

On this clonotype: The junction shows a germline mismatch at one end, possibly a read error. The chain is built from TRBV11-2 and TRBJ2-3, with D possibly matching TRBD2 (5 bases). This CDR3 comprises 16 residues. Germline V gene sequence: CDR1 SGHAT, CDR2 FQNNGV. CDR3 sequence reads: CANSLVVGIGTDTQYF. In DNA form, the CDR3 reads TGTGCCAACAGCTTAGTTGTCGGGATTGGTACAGATACGCAGTATTTT.

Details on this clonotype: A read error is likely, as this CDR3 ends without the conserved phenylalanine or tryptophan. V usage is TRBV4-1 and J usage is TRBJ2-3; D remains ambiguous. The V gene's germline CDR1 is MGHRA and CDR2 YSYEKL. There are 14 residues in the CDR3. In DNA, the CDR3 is TGCGCAAGCAGCCAGATGATCGGAACAGATACGCAGTATTCT. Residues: CASSQMIGTDTQYS.

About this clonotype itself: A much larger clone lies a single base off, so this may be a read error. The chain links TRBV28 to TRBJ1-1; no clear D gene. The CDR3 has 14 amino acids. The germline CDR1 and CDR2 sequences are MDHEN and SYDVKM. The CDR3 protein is CVSSFGRVNTEAFF. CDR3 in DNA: TGTGTCAGCAGTTTTGGGAGGGTGAACACTGAAGCTTTCTTT.

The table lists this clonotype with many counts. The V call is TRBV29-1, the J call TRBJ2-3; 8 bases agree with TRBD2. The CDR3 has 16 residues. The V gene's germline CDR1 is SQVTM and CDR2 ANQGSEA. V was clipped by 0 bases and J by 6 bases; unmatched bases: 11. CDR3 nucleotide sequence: TGCAGCGTTGAAGATCGTCTAGCGGGTGTGGGGGATACGCAGTATTTT. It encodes CSVEDRLAGVGDTQYF.

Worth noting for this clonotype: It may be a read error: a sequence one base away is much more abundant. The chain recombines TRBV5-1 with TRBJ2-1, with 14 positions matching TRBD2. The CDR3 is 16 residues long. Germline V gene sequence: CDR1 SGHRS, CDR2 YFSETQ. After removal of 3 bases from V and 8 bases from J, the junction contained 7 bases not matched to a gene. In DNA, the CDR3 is TGCGCCAGCAGCTGGGAGGGACTAGCGGGAGTGGATGAGCAGTTCTTC. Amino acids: CASSWEGLAGVDEQFF.

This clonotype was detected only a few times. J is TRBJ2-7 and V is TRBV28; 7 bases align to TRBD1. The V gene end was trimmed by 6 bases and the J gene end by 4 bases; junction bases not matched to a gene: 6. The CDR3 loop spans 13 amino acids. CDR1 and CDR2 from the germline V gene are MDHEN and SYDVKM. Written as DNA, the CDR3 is TGTGCCAGCAGCTTACAGGGGTGGTACGAGCAGTACTTC. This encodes CASSLQGWYEQYF.

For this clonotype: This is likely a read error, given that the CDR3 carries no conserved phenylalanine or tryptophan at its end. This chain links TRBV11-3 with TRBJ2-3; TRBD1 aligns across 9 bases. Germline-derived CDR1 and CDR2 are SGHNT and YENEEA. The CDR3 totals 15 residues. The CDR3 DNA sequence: TGTGTCAGCAGCTTCGGGACAGGGTTCACAGATACCCAGTATTAT. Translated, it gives CVSSFGTGFTDTQYY.

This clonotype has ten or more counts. CDR3 loop: CASSSRAAGTEAFF. For the CDR3, the DNA is TGTGCCAGCAGTAGCAGAGCCGCGGGCACTGAAGCTTTCTTT. This chain connects TRBV12-3 or TRBV12-4 to TRBJ1-1; the D is unclear. Trimming removed 5 bases from V and 4 bases from J, with 14 bases in between. The CDR3 sequence is 14 residues long.

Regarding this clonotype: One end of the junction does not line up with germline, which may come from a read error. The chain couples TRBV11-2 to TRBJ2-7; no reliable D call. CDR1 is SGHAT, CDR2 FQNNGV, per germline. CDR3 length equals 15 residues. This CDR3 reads CASSLDQCHTSEQYF. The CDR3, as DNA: TGTGCCAGCAGCTTAGACCAATGCCATACGTCCGAGCAGTATTTC.

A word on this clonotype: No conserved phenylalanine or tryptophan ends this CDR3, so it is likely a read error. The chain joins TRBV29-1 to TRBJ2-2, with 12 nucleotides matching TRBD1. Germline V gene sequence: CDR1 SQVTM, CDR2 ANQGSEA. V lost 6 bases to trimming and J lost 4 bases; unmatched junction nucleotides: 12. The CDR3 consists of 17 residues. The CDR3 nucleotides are TGCAGCGTCTCCGGGACAGGGGGCTCCCTGGGCACCGGGGAGCTGTTTTCT. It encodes CSVSGTGGSLGTGELFS.

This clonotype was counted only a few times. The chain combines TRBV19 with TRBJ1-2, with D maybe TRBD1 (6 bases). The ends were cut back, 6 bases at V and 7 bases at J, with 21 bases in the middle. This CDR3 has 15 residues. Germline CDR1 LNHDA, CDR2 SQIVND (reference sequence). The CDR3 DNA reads TGTGCCAGTAGCGAGACAGGAGGATCCTGGGGTGGCTACACCTTC. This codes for CASSETGGSWGGYTF.

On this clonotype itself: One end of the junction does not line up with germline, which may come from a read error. This chain's CDR3 is CVSSLGRQPQHF. The CDR3 DNA follows: TGTGTCAGCAGCTTAGGGAGACAGCCCCAGCATTTT. The gene calls are TRBV5-6 and TRBJ1-5; no definite D call. Germline V CDR1 and CDR2: SGHDT, YYEEEE. The CDR3 loop spans 12 amino acids. The whole variable domain, remainder taken from reference TRBV5-6 and TRBJ1-5, is DAGVTQSPTHLIKTRGQQVTLRCSPKSGHDTVSWYQQALGQGPQFIFQYYEEEERQRGNFPDRFSGHQFPNYSSELNVNALLLGDSALYLCVSSLGRQPQHFGDGTRLSIL.

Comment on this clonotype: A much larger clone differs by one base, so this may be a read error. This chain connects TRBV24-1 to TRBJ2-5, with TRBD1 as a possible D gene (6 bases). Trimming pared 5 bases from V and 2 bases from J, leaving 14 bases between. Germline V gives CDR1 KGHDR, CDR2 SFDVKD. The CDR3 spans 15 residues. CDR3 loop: CATSAGDLPQETQYF. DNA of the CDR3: TGTGCCACCAGTGCAGGGGACCTGCCTCAAGAGACCCAGTACTTC.

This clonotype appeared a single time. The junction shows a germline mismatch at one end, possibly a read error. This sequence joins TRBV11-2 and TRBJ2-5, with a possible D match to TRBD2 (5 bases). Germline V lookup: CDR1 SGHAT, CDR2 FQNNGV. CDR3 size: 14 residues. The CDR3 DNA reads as TGTGCCGGCAGCCCCAATAGCGTCCAAGAGGCCCAGTACTTC. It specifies CAGSPNSVQEAQYF.

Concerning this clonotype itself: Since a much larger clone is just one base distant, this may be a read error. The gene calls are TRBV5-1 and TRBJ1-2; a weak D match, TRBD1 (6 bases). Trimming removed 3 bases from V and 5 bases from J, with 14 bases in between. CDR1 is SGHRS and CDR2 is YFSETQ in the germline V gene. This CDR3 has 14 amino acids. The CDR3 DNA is TGCGCCAGCAGCTCGGACAGCCAAAAGTATGGCTACACCTTC. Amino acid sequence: CASSSDSQKYGYTF.

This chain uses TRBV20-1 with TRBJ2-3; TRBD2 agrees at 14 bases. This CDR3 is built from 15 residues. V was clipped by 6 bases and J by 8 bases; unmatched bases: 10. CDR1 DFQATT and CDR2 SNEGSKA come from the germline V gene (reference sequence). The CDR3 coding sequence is TGCAGTGCCAAAAACATGACTAGCGGGAGGGGTACGCAGTATTTT. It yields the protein CSAKNMTSGRGTQYF.